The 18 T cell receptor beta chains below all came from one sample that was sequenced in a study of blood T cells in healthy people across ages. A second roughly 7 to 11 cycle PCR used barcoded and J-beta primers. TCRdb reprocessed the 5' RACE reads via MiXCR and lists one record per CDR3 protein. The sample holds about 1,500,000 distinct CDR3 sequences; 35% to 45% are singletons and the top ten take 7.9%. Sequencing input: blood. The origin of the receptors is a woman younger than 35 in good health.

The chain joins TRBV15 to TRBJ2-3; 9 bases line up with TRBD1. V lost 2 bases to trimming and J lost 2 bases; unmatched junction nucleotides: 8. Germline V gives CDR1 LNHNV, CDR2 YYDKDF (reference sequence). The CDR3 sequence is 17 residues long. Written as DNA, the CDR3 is TGTGCCACCAGCAGACCGACAGGGGGGCCCTTCACAGATACGCAGTATTTT. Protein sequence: CATSRPTGGPFTDTQYF.

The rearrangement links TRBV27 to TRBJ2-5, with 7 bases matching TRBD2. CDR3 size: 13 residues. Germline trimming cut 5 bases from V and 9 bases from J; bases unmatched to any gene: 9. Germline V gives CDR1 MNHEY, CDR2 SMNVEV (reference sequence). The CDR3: CASSGGDGGAQYF. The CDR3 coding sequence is TGTGCCAGCAGTGGAGGGGATGGGGGGGCCCAGTACTTC.

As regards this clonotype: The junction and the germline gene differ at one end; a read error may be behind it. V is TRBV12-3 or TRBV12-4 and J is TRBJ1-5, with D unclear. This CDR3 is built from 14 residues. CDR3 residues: CASSLKDGNQLQHF. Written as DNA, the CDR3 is TGTGCCAGCAGTTTAAAAGACGGCAATCAGCTCCAGCATTTT.

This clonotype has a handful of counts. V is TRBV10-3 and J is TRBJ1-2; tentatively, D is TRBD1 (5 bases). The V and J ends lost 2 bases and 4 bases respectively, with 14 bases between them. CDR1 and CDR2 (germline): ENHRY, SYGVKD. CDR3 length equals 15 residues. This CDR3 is CAISEGAGSLYGYTF. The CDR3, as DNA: TGTGCCATCAGTGAGGGGGCAGGCTCTCTCTATGGCTACACCTTC.

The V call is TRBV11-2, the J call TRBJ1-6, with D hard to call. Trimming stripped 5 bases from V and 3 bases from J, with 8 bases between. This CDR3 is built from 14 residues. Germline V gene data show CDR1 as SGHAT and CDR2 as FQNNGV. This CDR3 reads CASSPGIYNSPLHF. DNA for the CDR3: TGTGCCAGCAGCCCGGGGATCTATAATTCACCCCTCCACTTT.

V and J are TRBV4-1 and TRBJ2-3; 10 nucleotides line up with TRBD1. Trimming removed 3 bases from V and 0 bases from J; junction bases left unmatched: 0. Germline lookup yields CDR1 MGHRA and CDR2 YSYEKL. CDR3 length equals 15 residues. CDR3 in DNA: TGCGCCAGCAGCCAGGGACAGGGGAGCACAGATACGCAGTATTTT. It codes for CASSQGQGSTDTQYF.

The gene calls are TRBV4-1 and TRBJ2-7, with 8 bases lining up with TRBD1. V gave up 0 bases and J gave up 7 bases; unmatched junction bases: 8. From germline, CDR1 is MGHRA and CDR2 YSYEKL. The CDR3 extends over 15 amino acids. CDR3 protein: CASSQDQGALGEQYF. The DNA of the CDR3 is TGCGCCAGCAGCCAAGATCAGGGGGCGCTAGGGGAGCAGTACTTC.

The CDR3 loop reads CASSLISSYNEQYF. The CDR3, as DNA: TGTGCCAGCAGTTTAATCAGCTCCTACAATGAGCAGTACTTC. The V gene is TRBV27, the J gene TRBJ2-1; D is undetermined. The J call is doubtful: the DNA matches TRBJ2-7 better. This CDR3 has 14 amino acids. The germline V gene has CDR1 MNHEY and CDR2 SMNVEV (reference sequence).

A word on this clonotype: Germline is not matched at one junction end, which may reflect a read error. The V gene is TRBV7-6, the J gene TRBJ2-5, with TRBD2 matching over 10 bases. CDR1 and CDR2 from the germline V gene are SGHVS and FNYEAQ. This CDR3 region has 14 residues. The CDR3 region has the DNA TGTTCCAGCAGCTTACTAGCGGGATTAGAGACCCAGTACTTC. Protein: CSSSLLAGLETQYF.

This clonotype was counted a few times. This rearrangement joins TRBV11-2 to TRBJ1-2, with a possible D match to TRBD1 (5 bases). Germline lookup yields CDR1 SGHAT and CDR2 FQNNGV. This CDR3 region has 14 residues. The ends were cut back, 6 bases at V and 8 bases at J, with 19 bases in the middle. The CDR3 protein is CASSSQLTRGGYTF. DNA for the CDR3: TGTGCCAGCAGTTCACAACTAACTAGGGGAGGCTACACCTTC.

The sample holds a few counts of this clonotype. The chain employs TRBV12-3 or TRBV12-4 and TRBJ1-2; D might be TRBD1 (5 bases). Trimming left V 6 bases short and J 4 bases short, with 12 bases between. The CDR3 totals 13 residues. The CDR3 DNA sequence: TGTGCCAGCAGCCGGGTCGGGACCTATGGCTACACCTTC. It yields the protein CASSRVGTYGYTF.

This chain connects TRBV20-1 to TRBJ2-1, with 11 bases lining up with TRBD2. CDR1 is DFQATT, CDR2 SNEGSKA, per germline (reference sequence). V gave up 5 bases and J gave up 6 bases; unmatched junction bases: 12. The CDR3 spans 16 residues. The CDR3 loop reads CSAVPLSGRAGNEQFF. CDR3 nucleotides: TGCAGTGCTGTCCCTCTTAGCGGGAGGGCCGGCAATGAGCAGTTCTTC.

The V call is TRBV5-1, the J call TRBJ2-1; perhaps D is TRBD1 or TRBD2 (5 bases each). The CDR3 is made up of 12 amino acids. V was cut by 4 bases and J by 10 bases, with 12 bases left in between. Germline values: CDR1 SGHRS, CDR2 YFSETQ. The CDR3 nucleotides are TGCGCCAGCAGCAAACCGGGACCGGAGCAGTTCTTC. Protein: CASSKPGPEQFF.

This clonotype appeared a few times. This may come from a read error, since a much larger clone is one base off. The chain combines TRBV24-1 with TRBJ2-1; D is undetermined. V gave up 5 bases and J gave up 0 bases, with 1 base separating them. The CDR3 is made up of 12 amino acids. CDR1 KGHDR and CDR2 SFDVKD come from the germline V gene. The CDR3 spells CATSVSYNEQFF. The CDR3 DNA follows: TGTGCCACCAGTGTCTCCTACAATGAGCAGTTCTTC.

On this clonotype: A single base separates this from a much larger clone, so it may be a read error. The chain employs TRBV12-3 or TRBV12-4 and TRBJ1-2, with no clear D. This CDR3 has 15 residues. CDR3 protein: CASTPGEGSNYCYTF. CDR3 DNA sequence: TGTGCCAGCACCCCTGGGGAGGGCTCTAACTATTGCTACACCTTC.

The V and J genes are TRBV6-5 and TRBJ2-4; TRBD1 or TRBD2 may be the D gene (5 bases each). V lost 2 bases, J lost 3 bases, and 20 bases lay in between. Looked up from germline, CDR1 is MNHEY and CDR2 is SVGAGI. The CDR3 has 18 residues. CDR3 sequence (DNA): TGTGCCAGCAGTTACCACAGCCCCGGGGCGGACGGCAAAAACATTCAGTACTTC. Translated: CASSYHSPGADGKNIQYF.

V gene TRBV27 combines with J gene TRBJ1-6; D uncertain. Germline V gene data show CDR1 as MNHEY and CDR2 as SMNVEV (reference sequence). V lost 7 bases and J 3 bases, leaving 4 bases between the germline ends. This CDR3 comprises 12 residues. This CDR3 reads CASKDYNSPLHF. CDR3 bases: TGTGCCAGCAAGGACTATAATTCACCCCTCCACTTT.

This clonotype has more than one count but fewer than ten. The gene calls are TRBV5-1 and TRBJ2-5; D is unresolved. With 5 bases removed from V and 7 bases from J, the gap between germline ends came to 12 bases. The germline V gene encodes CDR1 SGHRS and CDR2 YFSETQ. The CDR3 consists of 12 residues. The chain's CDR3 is CASSETGATQYF. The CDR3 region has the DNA TGCGCCAGCAGTGAGACGGGTGCGACCCAGTACTTC.